This T cell receptor beta chain was captured by sequencing in a study of blood T cell repertoires in COVID-19. V lost 6 bases and J 2 bases, leaving 5 bases between the germline ends. CDR1 and CDR2 from the germline V gene are SQVTM and ANQGSEA. The CDR3 extends over 11 amino acids. Profiled with immunoSEQ multiplex PCR; TCRdb holds only in-frame clones, not every one. Of 300,000 to 350,000 clones in the sample, roughly 87% are singletons; the top ten hold roughly a tenth. The source is a man aged 25 to 40 with COVID-19, enrolled during active disease. The chain couples TRBV29-1 to TRBJ1-3, with D unresolved. The sample was peripheral blood. DNA for the CDR3: TGCAGCGTGGAGGCTGGAAACACCATATATTTT. It encodes CSVEAGNTIYF.